This T cell receptor (beta chain) came from a study of shared clonotypes between healthy human individuals. Findings of the study overall: The generation probabilities recorded for non-shared clonotypes fell below those of clonotypes shared by all four donors. Naive subsets, compared against memory subsets, generally had larger estimated richness values. In four donors, 4.5% to 5.5% of naive CD4 clonotypes appeared in common.

V was trimmed by 4 bases and J by 3 bases, leaving 16 bases between them. The germline V gene encodes CDR1 GTSNPN and CDR2 SVGIG (reference sequence). The CDR3 is 15 residues long. In the sorted-subset replicate PCRs, about 190 ng DNA, roughly 30,000 T cell genomes, was used. Assay used: immunoSEQ multiplex PCR; TCRdb lists only in-frame clones, some missing. This table holds 2 million or so clones, 85% to 95% found once. About this clone itself: Its antigen is not known.

This chain connects TRBV30 to TRBJ2-1; D is tentatively TRBD1 or TRBD2 (7 bases each). The sample consisted of naive CD4+ T cells sorted from blood. As to subset: CD45RA+ positively selected. The TCR was taken from a man younger than 35 in good health. CDR3 sequence (DNA): TGTGCCTGGACATCAGGGGGAGGGAACTACAATGAGCAGTTCTTC. Translated: CAWTSGGGNYNEQFF.